This T cell receptor beta chain was observed in a study of lymphopenia after photon versus proton radiotherapy. Regarding the study as a whole: A bigger post-nadir fall in TCR diversity correlated inversely with survival time in deceased patients. Better survival with proton therapy was suggested as possible, not demonstrated. After lymphocyte nadir, photon-treated repertoires showed oligoclonal expansion, especially CD8+ Temra. Relative stability marked proton patients; photon patients lost diversity and naive cells.

Profiled with immunoSEQ multiplex PCR; TCRdb holds only in-frame clones, not every one. In the table there are about 18,000 clones, 84% of which are singletons. This clone was detected once. Its antigen is not known. This receptor was taken from a man between 65 and 85 years old with pancreatic cancer. The specimen comprised peripheral blood, sampled from a patient treated with proton-based radiotherapy.

CDR3 amino acids: CASSTGTSGQETQYF. CDR3 nucleotide sequence: TGTGCCAGCAGCACCGGGACTAGCGGACAAGAGACCCAGTACTTC. The gene calls are TRBV7-9 and TRBJ2-5; 11 bases are a match to TRBD2. The CDR3 spans 15 residues. CDR1 is SEHNR and CDR2 is FQNEAQ in the germline V gene (reference sequence). The V and J ends lost 5 bases and 2 bases, in that order; junction bases with no gene match: 4.